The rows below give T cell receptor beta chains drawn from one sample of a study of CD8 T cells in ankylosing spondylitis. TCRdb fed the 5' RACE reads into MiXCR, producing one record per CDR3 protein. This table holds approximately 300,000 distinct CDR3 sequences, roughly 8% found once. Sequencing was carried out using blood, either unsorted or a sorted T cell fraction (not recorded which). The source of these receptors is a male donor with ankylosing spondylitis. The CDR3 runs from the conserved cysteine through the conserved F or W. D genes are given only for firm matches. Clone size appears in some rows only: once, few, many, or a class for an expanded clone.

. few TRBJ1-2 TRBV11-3 CASSLSRDTPFGYGYTF TGTGCCAGCAGCTTATCCAGGGACACCCCCTTTGGCTATGGCTACACCTTC
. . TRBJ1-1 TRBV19 CASSILGAANTEAFF TGTGCCAGTAGTATTCTTGGGGCGGCGAACACTGAAGCTTTCTTT
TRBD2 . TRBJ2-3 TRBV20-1 CSASPASGRAGTDTQYF TGCAGTGCTAGCCCAGCTAGCGGGAGGGCCGGCACAGATACGCAGTATTTT
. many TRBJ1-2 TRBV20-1 CSARDGRGRNYGYTF TGCAGTGCTAGAGATGGCAGGGGTCGGAACTATGGCTACACCTTC
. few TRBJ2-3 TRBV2 CASGTMLRSTDTQYF TGTGCCTCCGGAACTATGTTGCGAAGCACAGATACGCAGTATTTT
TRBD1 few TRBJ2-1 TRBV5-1 CASSPRDRGQFDEQFF TGCGCCAGCAGCCCAAGGGACAGGGGGCAATTTGATGAGCAGTTCTTC
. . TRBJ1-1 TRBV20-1 CSARDLSGQLKAFF TGCAGTGCTAGAGATCTTTCCGGACAGCTAAAAGCTTTCTTT
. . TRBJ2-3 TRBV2 CASSSSGPTDTQYF TGTGCCAGCAGTTCCAGCGGCCCCACAGATACGCAGTATTTT
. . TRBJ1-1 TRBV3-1 CASSQVDGEAFF TGTGCCAGCAGCCAAGTGGACGGTGAAGCTTTCTTT
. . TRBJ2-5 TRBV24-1 CVTSIAYQETQYF TGTGTCACCAGCATAGCATATCAAGAGACCCAGTACTTC
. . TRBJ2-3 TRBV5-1 CASRASGGDTDTQYF TGCGCCAGCAGGGCTAGTGGGGGAGACACAGATACGCAGTATTTT
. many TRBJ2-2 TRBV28 CASSPVNTGELFF TGTGCCAGCAGCCCCGTGAACACCGGGGAGCTGTTTTTT
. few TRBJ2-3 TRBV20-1 CSARESGNTQYF TGCAGTGCTAGAGAAAGCGGTAATACGCAGTATTTT
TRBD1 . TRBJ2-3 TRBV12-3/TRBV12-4 CASSLQGAIDTQYF TGTGCCAGCAGTTTACAGGGGGCAATAGATACGCAGTATTTT
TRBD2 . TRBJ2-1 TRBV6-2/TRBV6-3 CASSYPTGRELINEQFF TGTGCCAGCAGTTACCCGACCGGGCGGGAGCTGATCAATGAGCAGTTCTTC
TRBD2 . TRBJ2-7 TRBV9 CASSVAGGFYEQYF TGTGCCAGCAGCGTAGCGGGAGGGTTCTACGAGCAGTACTTC
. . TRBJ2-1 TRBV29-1 CSVTGSSPYNEQFF TGCAGCGTGACCGGTAGTAGCCCTTACAATGAGCAGTTCTTC
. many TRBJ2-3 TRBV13 CASSIGHGDTQYF TGTGCCAGCAGCATCGGGCACGGCGATACGCAGTATTTT
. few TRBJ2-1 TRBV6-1 CASSEGPHNEQFF TGTGCCAGCAGTGAAGGACCGCACAATGAGCAGTTCTTC
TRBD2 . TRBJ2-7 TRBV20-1 CSATVPGLIYEQYF TGCAGTGCTACTGTCCCGGGACTAATATACGAGCAGTACTTC
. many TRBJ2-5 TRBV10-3 CAIRGGVQETQYF TGTGCCATCAGGGGCGGGGTTCAAGAGACCCAGTACTTC
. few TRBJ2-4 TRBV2 CASMAIPLSLAKNIQYF TGTGCCAGCATGGCTATACCCCTATCTTTAGCCAAAAACATTCAGTACTTC
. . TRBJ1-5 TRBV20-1 CSASQGYSNQPQHF TGCAGTGCTTCTCAGGGTTATAGCAATCAGCCCCAGCATTTT
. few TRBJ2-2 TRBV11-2 CASSRIANTGELFF TGTGCCAGCAGCCGAATTGCGAACACCGGGGAGCTGTTTTTT
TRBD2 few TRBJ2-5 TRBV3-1 CASSQGGTIQETQYF TGTGCCAGCAGCCAGGGGGGGACTATACAAGAGACCCAGTACTTC
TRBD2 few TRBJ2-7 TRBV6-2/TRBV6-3 CASSYPRSGSMDEQYF TGTGCCAGCAGTTACCCTCGTAGCGGGAGTATGGACGAGCAGTACTTC
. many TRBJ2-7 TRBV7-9 CASSPALAGGYEQYF TGTGCCAGCAGCCCAGCCCTAGCCGGTGGATACGAGCAGTACTTC
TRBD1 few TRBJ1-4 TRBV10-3 CAIRPGGANEKLFF TGTGCCATCAGGCCAGGGGGGGCTAATGAAAAACTGTTTTTT
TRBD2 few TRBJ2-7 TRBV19 CASSGASGSYEQYF TGTGCCAGTAGTGGAGCTAGCGGGAGTTACGAGCAGTACTTC
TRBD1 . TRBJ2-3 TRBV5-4 CASSLSLRGPSTDTQYF TGTGCCAGCAGCCTCAGCCTCAGGGGGCCGAGCACAGATACGCAGTATTTT
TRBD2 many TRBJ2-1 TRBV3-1 CASSQTGLAANNEQFF TGTGCCAGCAGCCAAACGGGGCTAGCGGCTAACAATGAGCAGTTCTTC
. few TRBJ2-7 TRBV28 CASSGGGSKKQYF TGTGCCAGCAGCGGCGGTGGCAGCAAGAAGCAGTACTTC
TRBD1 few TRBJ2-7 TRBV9 CASSRHLGQGGFSEQYF TGTGCCAGCAGCCGACACCTAGGACAGGGAGGTTTCTCCGAGCAGTACTTC
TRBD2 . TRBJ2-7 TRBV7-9 CASSAAGGWEQYF TGTGCCAGCAGCGCAGCGGGAGGGTGGGAGCAGTACTTC
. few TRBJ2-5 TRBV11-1 CASLKVGETQYF TGTGCCAGCCTAAAGGTTGGGGAGACCCAGTACTTC
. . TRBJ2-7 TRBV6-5 CASSYFVRTYEQYF TGTGCCAGCAGTTACTTTGTCCGCACCTACGAGCAGTACTTC
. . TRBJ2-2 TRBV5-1 CASSWGSGELFF TGCGCCAGCAGCTGGGGATCCGGGGAGCTGTTTTTT
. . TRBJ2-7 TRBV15 CATSRDRAVYEQYF TGTGCCACCAGCAGAGATCGGGCAGTCTACGAGCAGTACTTC
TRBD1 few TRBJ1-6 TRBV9 CASSALRDRGYNSPLHF TGTGCCAGCAGCGCCCTCCGGGACAGGGGGTATAATTCACCCCTCCACTTT
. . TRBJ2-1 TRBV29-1 CSVELVGYNEQFF TGCAGCGTTGAATTAGTGGGATACAATGAGCAGTTCTTC
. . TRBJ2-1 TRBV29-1 CSVDLSSYNEQFF TGCAGCGTTGACTTAAGCTCCTACAATGAGCAGTTCTTC
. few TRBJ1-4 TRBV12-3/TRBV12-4 CASSFRKGSGTDPADEKLFF TGTGCCAGCAGTTTTCGAAAAGGTTCCGGCACCGACCCGGCTGATGAAAAACTGTTTTTT
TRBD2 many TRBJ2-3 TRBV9 CASSLTGTSYTDTQYF TGTGCCAGCAGCTTGACCGGGACTAGCTACACAGATACGCAGTATTTT
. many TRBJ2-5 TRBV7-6 CASSSLGRETQYF TGTGCCAGCAGCTCACTCGGACGTGAGACCCAGTACTTC
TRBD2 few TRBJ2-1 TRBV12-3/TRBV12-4 CASSFRTSGSSAHEQFF TGTGCCAGCAGCTTTCGGACTAGCGGGAGTTCAGCCCATGAGCAGTTCTTC
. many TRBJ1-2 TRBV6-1 CASSEQSYGYTF TGTGCCAGCAGTGAACAGTCCTATGGCTACACCTTC
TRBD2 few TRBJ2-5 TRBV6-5 CASSYSTGGNQETQYF TGTGCCAGCAGTTACTCGACGGGAGGGAACCAAGAGACCCAGTACTTC
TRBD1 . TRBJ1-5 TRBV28 CASSLRSAGQGYNQPQHF TGTGCCAGCAGTTTAAGGTCGGCGGGACAGGGATATAATCAGCCCCAGCATTTT
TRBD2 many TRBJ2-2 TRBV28 CASSWGGNTGELFF TGTGCCAGCAGCTGGGGGGGTAACACCGGGGAGCTGTTTTTT
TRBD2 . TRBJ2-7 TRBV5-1 CASSLVGLASYEQYF TGCGCCAGCAGCTTGGTGGGACTAGCATCCTACGAGCAGTACTTC
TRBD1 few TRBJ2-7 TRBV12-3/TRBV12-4 CASRPGTDYSYEQYF TGTGCCAGCAGGCCCGGGACAGACTATTCCTACGAGCAGTACTTC
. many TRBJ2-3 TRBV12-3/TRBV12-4 CASTLASTDTQYF TGTGCCAGCACCCTGGCGAGCACAGATACGCAGTATTTT
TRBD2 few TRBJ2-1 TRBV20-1 CSATTSGRNNEQFF TGCAGTGCCACTACTAGCGGGAGGAACAATGAGCAGTTCTTC
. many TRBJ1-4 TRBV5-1 CASATTSAANEKLFF TGCGCCAGTGCAACCACTTCGGCGGCTAATGAAAAACTGTTTTTT
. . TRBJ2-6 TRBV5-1 CASVRDRINSGANVLTF TGCGCCAGCGTCCGGGACCGAATTAACTCTGGGGCCAACGTCCTGACTTTC
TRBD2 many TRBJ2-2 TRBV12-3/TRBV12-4 CASTPSAGETGELFF TGTGCCAGCACCCCTAGCGCGGGAGAGACCGGGGAGCTGTTTTTT
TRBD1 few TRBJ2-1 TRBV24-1 CATSEGQGFNEQFF TGTGCCACCAGTGAGGGACAGGGTTTTAATGAGCAGTTCTTC
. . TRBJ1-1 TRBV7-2 CASSLEGQGNTEAFF TGTGCCAGCAGCTTAGAAGGGCAGGGTAACACTGAAGCTTTCTTT